This TCR beta chain was sequenced for a study of T-cell reconstitution after alpha-beta-depleted transplantation in children. The germline CDR1 and CDR2 sequences are MNHEY and SMNVEV (reference sequence). CDR3 size: 15 residues. V lost 3 bases and J 0 bases, leaving 12 bases between the germline ends. This clonotype was picked up many times. Its cognate antigen is unknown. Study-level findings and limits: Some patients' high day-60 TCRbeta diversity was attributed to recipient cells surviving conditioning. About two months after transplant, alpha-beta T cells reportedly came from several hundred expanded graft clones. Newly produced T cells mostly provided counts and TCRbeta diversity after one year, as hyperexpanded clones declined.

The TCRbeta library incorporated unique molecular identifiers. TCRdb redid the calling of the PCR reads with MiXCR, one entry per CDR3 protein. The sample lists approximately 300,000 distinct CDR3 sequences, under 14% seen once, with 20% to 30% in the top ten. The TCR sequence derives from a male patient aged 2 to 9 who had a stem cell transplant for chronic granulomatous disease, so the T cells may come from the graft donor. J is TRBJ2-7 and V is TRBV27, with a tentative D call TRBD1 (5 bases). The source was peripheral blood, collected 180 days after TCRalphabeta/CD19-depleted stem cell transplant. CDR3 coding DNA: TGTGCCAGCAGTTTCTGGGGCTCGAGCTCCTACGAGCAGTACTTC. Protein: CASSFWGSSSYEQYF.